A selection of T cell receptor beta chains follows, all from one sample in a study of shared clonotypes between healthy human individuals. The table came from immunoSEQ multiplex PCR; TCRdb's copy has only in-frame clones and leaves some out. The data hold around 610,000 clones, with approximately 96% observed a single time. The specimen was naive CD8+ T cells sorted from blood. The receptors were gathered from a woman in her thirties in good health. Each CDR3 is given with its conserved first and last residue. Each record gives: V gene, D gene, J gene, clone size, CDR3 DNA, CDR3 protein. The D gene is left open where the match is weak. Clone size is given for some rows only: seen once, a few or many times, or a class if the clone is expanded.

V: TRBV28; D: NA; J: TRBJ1-4; size: NA; DNA: TGTGCCAGCAGTTTATCCCGTCTAGGGGTTGAAAAACTGTTTTTT; CDR3: CASSLSRLGVEKLFF
V: TRBV7-8; D: NA; J: TRBJ2-5; size: NA; DNA: TGTGCCAGCAGCTTAGCACGGGGGGAGACCCAGTACTTC; CDR3: CASSLARGETQYF
V: TRBV19; D: TRBD1; J: TRBJ1-1; size: NA; DNA: TGTGCCAGTAGTATAGACGGGACAGGGGGTAGGTCTGAAGCTTTCTTT; CDR3: CASSIDGTGGRSEAFF
V: TRBV7-9; D: NA; J: TRBJ2-3; size: NA; DNA: TGTGCCAGCAGCCCCCTGGGGGGACCGAACACAGATACGCAGTATTTT; CDR3: CASSPLGGPNTDTQYF
V: TRBV11-2; D: TRBD2; J: TRBJ2-1; size: NA; DNA: TGTGCCAGCAGCCTTTTTGGGGGGGAAGCGGGAGGACACAATGAGCAGTTCTTC; CDR3: CASSLFGGEAGGHNEQFF
V: TRBV28; D: TRBD2; J: TRBJ2-1; size: NA; DNA: TGTGCCAGCAGTTCCCCGACCGGGACTAGCGGGAGGGGGGATGAGCAGTTCTTC; CDR3: CASSSPTGTSGRGDEQFF
V: TRBV2; D: NA; J: TRBJ2-1; size: NA; DNA: TGTGCCAGCAGTGAATTAGCGGCAGGGGGCTCCTACAATGAGCAGTTCTTC; CDR3: CASSELAAGGSYNEQFF
V: TRBV5-4; D: NA; J: TRBJ1-1; size: once; DNA: TGTGCCAGCAGCTTCGACACAATGAACACTGAAGCTTTCTTT; CDR3: CASSFDTMNTEAFF
V: TRBV7-8; D: TRBD2; J: TRBJ2-7; size: NA; DNA: TGTGCCAGCACCCCTCCCCCTCTAGCGGGAGGATTCTGGTACGAGCAGTACTTC; CDR3: CASTPPPLAGGFWYEQYF
V: TRBV7-9; D: NA; J: TRBJ2-2; size: NA; DNA: TGTGCCAGCAGCTTACGGAGAAACACCGGGGAGCTGTTTTTT; CDR3: CASSLRRNTGELFF
V: TRBV2; D: NA; J: TRBJ1-3; size: NA; DNA: TGTGCCAGCATGGCGGCGGAGCAACTCTCTGGAAACACCATATATTTT; CDR3: CASMAAEQLSGNTIYF
V: TRBV7-9; D: NA; J: TRBJ1-2; size: NA; DNA: TGTGCCAGCAGCTTAGAAGGCGGCGGCTACACCTTC; CDR3: CASSLEGGGYTF
V: TRBV19; D: TRBD1; J: TRBJ1-1; size: NA; DNA: TGTGCCTGCGGGGACAGCATGAACACTGAAGCTTTCTTT; CDR3: CACGDSMNTEAFF
V: TRBV27; D: NA; J: TRBJ1-2; size: NA; DNA: TGTGCCAGCAGTGCGGACAGTTACTCCTATGGCTACACCTTC; CDR3: CASSADSYSYGYTF
V: TRBV9; D: NA; J: TRBJ1-1; size: NA; DNA: TGTGCCAGCAACCTTGGGGGCTGGGGTGAAGCTTTCTTT; CDR3: CASNLGGWGEAFF
V: TRBV27; D: NA; J: TRBJ2-3; size: NA; DNA: TGTGCCAGCAGATCGCGGGAAGGGTGGGCAGATACGCAGTATTTT; CDR3: CASRSREGWADTQYF
V: TRBV19; D: NA; J: TRBJ2-1; size: NA; DNA: TGTGCCAGTAGTATTCCCTACAATGAGCAGTTCTTC; CDR3: CASSIPYNEQFF
V: TRBV13; D: TRBD2; J: TRBJ2-1; size: NA; DNA: TGTGCCAGCAGCCAGTTGGCTAGCGGGACTGGTGAGCAGTTCTTC; CDR3: CASSQLASGTGEQFF
V: TRBV4-2; D: NA; J: TRBJ2-1; size: NA; DNA: TGTGCCAGCAGCCAAAACGACGGCCGTGAGCAGTTCTTC; CDR3: CASSQNDGREQFF
V: TRBV7-9; D: NA; J: TRBJ1-2; size: few; DNA: TGTGCCAGCAGTATAGCGGAGGGAAACTATGGCTACACCTTC; CDR3: CASSIAEGNYGYTF
V: TRBV27; D: TRBD2; J: TRBJ2-3; size: NA; DNA: TGTGCCAGCAGCCCCATATACGCGGGAGGGCCGACAGATACGCAGTATTTT; CDR3: CASSPIYAGGPTDTQYF
V: TRBV19; D: NA; J: TRBJ2-7; size: NA; DNA: TGTGCCAGCAAGTATAGACACAGCGTGGTGGTCGAGCAGTACTTC; CDR3: CASKYRHSVVVEQYF
V: TRBV4-1; D: NA; J: TRBJ1-1; size: NA; DNA: TGCGCCAGCAGCCATCTGGGGAACACTGAAGCTTTCTTT; CDR3: CASSHLGNTEAFF
V: TRBV28; D: NA; J: TRBJ2-5; size: once; DNA: TGTGCCAGCAGTTTCCCGTTTTCAACGGAGACCCAGTACTTC; CDR3: CASSFPFSTETQYF
V: TRBV29-1; D: NA; J: TRBJ1-5; size: NA; DNA: TGCAGCGTTGGGGCAGATAATAGCAATCAGCCCCAGCATTTT; CDR3: CSVGADNSNQPQHF
V: TRBV19; D: NA; J: TRBJ2-7; size: once; DNA: TGTGCCAGTAGTGCGGCAGGCGTAACCTACGAGCAGTACTTC; CDR3: CASSAAGVTYEQYF
V: TRBV7-8; D: NA; J: TRBJ1-1; size: NA; DNA: TGTGCCAGCAGCCAAGGGAGGCTCTTCGACGCTTTCTTT; CDR3: CASSQGRLFDAFF
V: TRBV4-1; D: NA; J: TRBJ1-1; size: NA; DNA: TGCGCCAGCAGCGCCCGGGATCGGTACACTGAAGCTTTCTTT; CDR3: CASSARDRYTEAFF
V: TRBV13; D: TRBD1; J: TRBJ2-1; size: NA; DNA: TGTGCCAGCAGCTTAGCGACAGGGGTGGCACTCGATGAGCAGTTCTTC; CDR3: CASSLATGVALDEQFF
V: TRBV7-9; D: NA; J: TRBJ2-3; size: once; DNA: TGTGCCAGCAGCTTACCCACACGCACAGATACGCAGTATTTT; CDR3: CASSLPTRTDTQYF
V: TRBV29-1; D: NA; J: TRBJ2-7; size: NA; DNA: TGCAGCGTTGAGGGTGAAACCTACGAGCAGTACTTC; CDR3: CSVEGETYEQYF